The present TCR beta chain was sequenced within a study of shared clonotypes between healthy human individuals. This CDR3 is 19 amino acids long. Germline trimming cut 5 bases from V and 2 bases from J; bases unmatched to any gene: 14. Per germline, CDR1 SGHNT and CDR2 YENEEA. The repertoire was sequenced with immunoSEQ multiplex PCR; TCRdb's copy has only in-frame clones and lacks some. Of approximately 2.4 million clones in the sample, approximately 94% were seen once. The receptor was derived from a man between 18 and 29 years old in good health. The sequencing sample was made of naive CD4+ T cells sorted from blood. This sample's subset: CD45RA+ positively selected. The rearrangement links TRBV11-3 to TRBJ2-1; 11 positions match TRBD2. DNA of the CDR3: TGTGCCAGCAGCGAATTAGAAATGAGACTAGCGGGGCCCTACAATGAGCAGTTCTTC. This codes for CASSELEMRLAGPYNEQFF.